A single sample is the source of the 20 T cell receptor beta chains below, sequenced in a study of human T cells and chemical hapten exposure. TCRdb fed the RACE reads into MiXCR, producing one record per CDR3 protein. The sample carries around 350,000 distinct CDR3 sequences, over 5% recorded once. As to time point: pre-sensitization, week 0. Treatment denoted: therapeutic diphenylcyclopropenone sensitization with weekly scalp DPC. Sequencing used whole blood, obtained in connection with sensitization to the hapten diphenylcyclopropenone (DPC). These receptors were obtained from a woman aged 18 to 35 with alopecia areata. Some clones in this sample may be carry-over from other donors' samples.

This clonotype has only a few counts. This chain links TRBV2 with TRBJ2-4; D tentatively reads TRBD1 or TRBD2 (6 bases each). The CDR3 consists of 14 residues. Per germline, CDR1 SNHLY and CDR2 FYNNEI. V was clipped by 8 bases and J by 2 bases, with 13 bases between them. This chain's CDR3 is CASLERGPKNIQYF. In nucleotides, the CDR3 is TGTGCCAGCCTTGAACGGGGGCCCAAAAACATTCAGTACTTC.

This clonotype was observed at least ten times. The gene calls are TRBV6-2 or TRBV6-3 and TRBJ1-2; no firm D call. V was clipped by 7 bases and J by 4 bases, with 16 bases between them. Germline V gene sequence: CDR1 MNHEY, CDR2 SVGEGT. The CDR3 loop spans 14 amino acids. In DNA, the CDR3 is TGTGCCAGCATACCCCCCGGGCAGCTCTATGGCTACACCTTC. It codes for CASIPPGQLYGYTF.

The chain joins TRBV3-1 to TRBJ2-3; D is unclear. This CDR3 has 14 residues. Trimming shortened V by 6 bases and J by 0 bases, and 10 bases separated the two germline ends. Germline V gives CDR1 LGHDT, CDR2 YNNKEL (reference sequence). The CDR3 reads CASRPFPSTDTQYF. The CDR3 DNA sequence: TGTGCCAGCAGACCCTTCCCGAGCACAGATACGCAGTATTTT.

This clonotype was picked up a small number of times. The V gene is TRBV6-2 or TRBV6-3, the J gene TRBJ1-5; tentative D call: TRBD1 (5 bases). The CDR3 contains 19 residues. Trimming took 6 bases from V and 3 from J, leaving 27 bases between them. Germline V gives CDR1 MNHEY, CDR2 SVGEGT. As DNA, the CDR3 is TGTGCCAGCAGCACCGGAGAGCGGGGGTTAAGAGGCATCAATCAGCCCCAGCATTTT. Translating it yields CASSTGERGLRGINQPQHF.

Many counts were recorded for this clonotype. V is TRBV7-9 and J is TRBJ2-5, with 7 positions matching TRBD1. The V gene's germline CDR1 is SEHNR and CDR2 FQNEAQ (reference sequence). Trimming removed 5 bases from V and 8 bases from J; junction bases left unmatched: 8. The CDR3 has 13 amino acids. The CDR3 region has the DNA TGTGCCAGCAGCCGACCGACAGGGCCAACCCAGTACTTC. It is translated as CASSRPTGPTQYF.

The genes are TRBV5-4 and TRBJ2-7, with D uncertain. The CDR3 runs to 13 residues. Germline V gene sequence: CDR1 SGHNT, CDR2 YYREEE (reference sequence). V lost 0 bases and J lost 3, with 7 bases in between. DNA for the CDR3: TGTGCCAGCAGCTTGGAAAGAGTCTACGAGCAGTACTTC. Translated: CASSLERVYEQYF.

Points on this clonotype: The germline gene is not matched at one end of the junction; a read error may be the cause. This chain joins TRBV3-1 and TRBJ2-1; 13 nucleotides line up with TRBD2. CDR1 LGHDT and CDR2 YNNKEL come from the germline V gene (reference sequence). This CDR3 comprises 20 residues. DNA of the CDR3: TGTGCCGGCAGCCCACCCACTAGCGGGGGGGCCCGGGGGTCCTACAATGAGCAGTTCTTC. Translating gives CAGSPPTSGGARGSYNEQFF.

This clonotype came up a few times. V is TRBV7-2 and J is TRBJ2-2; D ambiguous. The CDR3 totals 16 residues. Germline CDR1 is SGHTA and CDR2 is FQGNSA. Trimming cost V 5 bases and J 6 bases, with 19 bases left between them. The CDR3, as DNA: TGTGCCAGCAGCGCCATTGGAAGCAGTTTAGCCGGGGAGCTGTTTTTT. Translating gives CASSAIGSSLAGELFF.

In this sample, this clonotype turned up a few times. The J gene is TRBJ2-6, the V gene TRBV19, with 8 bases that match TRBD2. V gave up 9 bases and J gave up 4 bases; unmatched junction bases: 11. The CDR3 runs to 16 residues. Germline V gives CDR1 LNHDA, CDR2 SQIVND (reference sequence). CDR3 residues: CASLPRGAAGANVLTF. CDR3 bases: TGTGCCAGCCTCCCGCGGGGGGCTGCCGGGGCCAACGTCCTGACTTTC.

This clonotype has ten or more counts. The chain's CDR3 is CASSYGGALGDTQYF. CDR3 DNA: TGTGCCAGCAGCTACGGGGGGGCCTTAGGAGATACGCAGTATTTT. This chain joins TRBV5-8 and TRBJ2-3; TRBD2 agrees at 8 bases. CDR3 size: 15 residues. Unmatched junction bases numbered 8, after V lost 3 bases and J lost 5 bases. The germline gives CDR1 SGHTS, CDR2 YDEGEE. Full variable domain (rest looked up from reference TRBV5-8 and TRBJ2-3): EAGVTQSPTHLIKTRGQQATLRCSPISGHTSVYWYQQALGLGLQFLLWYDEGEERNRGNFPPRFSGRQFPNYSSELNVNALELEDSALYLCASSYGGALGDTQYFGPGTRLTVL.

This clonotype came up many times. The chain carries TRBV5-1 and TRBJ2-3; 7 nucleotides line up with TRBD1. V shed 4 bases and J 6 bases; nucleotides not matched to a gene: 11. Germline V gene data show CDR1 as SGHRS and CDR2 as YFSETQ. The CDR3 totals 15 residues. The CDR3 nucleotides are TGCGCCAGCAGCGGAAGGACAGGCCCCCAGGATACGCAGTATTTT. Protein product: CASSGRTGPQDTQYF.

A few counts support this clonotype. The chain couples TRBV4-1 to TRBJ1-4; D is possibly TRBD1 (6 bases). The CDR3 is 14 amino acids. Germline CDR1 is MGHRA and CDR2 is YSYEKL. V was pared by 4 bases and J by 8 bases, with 14 bases between. The CDR3, as DNA: TGCGCCAGCAGCCGGGACACCACTACCGAAAAACTGTTTTTT. Protein: CASSRDTTTEKLFF.

This clonotype was counted between two and nine times. This chain uses TRBV19 with TRBJ1-4, with TRBD1 identical over 7 bases. Germline values: CDR1 LNHDA, CDR2 SQIVND (reference sequence). The CDR3 has 15 amino acids. The ends lost 3 bases at V and 11 bases at J; junction bases unmatched: 12. This CDR3 reads CASSIHGTVEGKLFF. CDR3 in DNA: TGTGCCAGTAGTATCCACGGGACAGTGGAAGGGAAACTGTTTTTT. Full variable domain (missing parts from reference TRBV19 and TRBJ1-4): DGGITQSPKYLFRKEGQNVTLSCEQNLNHDAMYWYRQDPGQGLRLIYYSQIVNDFQKGDIAEGYSVSREKKESFPLTVTSAQKNPTAFYLCASSIHGTVEGKLFFGSGTQLSVL.

This chain uses TRBV7-6 with TRBJ2-5; no clear D gene. V lost 2 bases, J lost 5 bases, and 12 bases lay in between. The CDR3 contains 14 residues. The germline V gene has CDR1 SGHVS and CDR2 FNYEAQ. The CDR3 DNA follows: TGTGCCAGCAGCTTAACCCCCGCGAGGGAGACCCAGTACTTC. It translates to CASSLTPARETQYF.

This clonotype was observed many times. V and J are TRBV7-8 and TRBJ2-5, with D unclear. Germline CDR1 reads SGHVS; CDR2 reads FQNEAQ. The V gene lost 5 bases and the J gene lost 1 base, with 14 bases spanning the gap. This CDR3 has 15 amino acids. The CDR3 spells CASSPNGQAQETQYF. CDR3 sequence (DNA): TGTGCCAGCAGCCCTAACGGGCAGGCCCAAGAGACCCAGTACTTC.

The CDR3 sequence: CASSSRPALANYGYTF. The CDR3 DNA reads TGTGCCAGCAGCTCGCGACCCGCCTTAGCTAACTATGGCTACACCTTC. This chain uses TRBV7-9 with TRBJ1-2; no clear D. Germline CDR1 is SEHNR and CDR2 is FQNEAQ (reference sequence). This CDR3 comprises 16 residues. V was shortened by 4 bases and J by 0 bases, with 15 bases between the two germline ends.

This clonotype was counted many times. This sequence joins TRBV3-1 and TRBJ2-3; D not resolved. Germline CDR1 LGHDT, CDR2 YNNKEL (reference sequence). This CDR3 region has 14 residues. Trimming took 3 bases from V and 0 from J, leaving 7 bases between them. The CDR3 reads CASSHGSSTDTQYF. The CDR3 bases are TGTGCCAGCAGCCACGGGTCCAGCACAGATACGCAGTATTTT.

In its sample, this clonotype was seen a few times. The chain carries TRBV24-1 and TRBJ2-3; D is possibly TRBD2 (5 bases). Trimming left V 4 bases short and J 0 bases short, with 10 bases between. The CDR3 totals 15 residues. Per germline, CDR1 KGHDR and CDR2 SFDVKD. Written as DNA, the CDR3 is TGTGCCACCAGTGACCCTAGCTCAAGCACAGATACGCAGTATTTT. It encodes CATSDPSSSTDTQYF.

The chain is built from TRBV27 and TRBJ2-7; D possibly corresponds to TRBD1 (6 bases). Germline-derived CDR1 and CDR2 are MNHEY and SMNVEV (reference sequence). Deletions cut 4 bases from V and 6 bases from J, with 16 bases between. The CDR3 runs 14 residues. CDR3 DNA: TGTGCCAGCAGTTCCCCAGGGGATGGTTTCGAGCAGTACTTC. This codes for CASSSPGDGFEQYF.

This clonotype appeared a few times. The chain links TRBV28 to TRBJ1-1, with 7 positions matching TRBD1. This CDR3 comprises 15 residues. Trimming took 5 bases from V and 6 from J; bases not matched to a gene: 12. Germline CDR1 is MDHEN and CDR2 is SYDVKM. The CDR3 is CASSPPGGGLAEAFF. The CDR3 DNA follows: TGTGCCAGCAGTCCCCCAGGGGGAGGATTGGCTGAAGCTTTCTTT.